Listed below are T cell receptor beta chains from one sample, sequenced in a study of T cells in Graves' hyperthyroidism and ophthalmopathy. Each CDR3 protein gets one entry after TCRdb re-called the multiplex PCR reads with MiXCR. The table lists about 620,000 distinct CDR3 sequences, around 15% of them singletons. The source material was blood. These receptors originate from a woman aged 30 to 39 with Graves' hyperthyroidism. The CDR3 runs from the conserved cysteine through the conserved F or W. D genes are given only for firm matches. Expanded clones get a size class; other rows say once, few or many, or leave the size out.

TRBJ2-3 TRBD2 many 16 TRBV14 CASSPGLARFTDTQYF TGTGCCAGCAGCCCGGGACTAGCGAGATTCACAGATACGCAGTATTTT
TRBJ2-1 . . 15 TRBV5-1 CASSDRGGSYNEQFF TGCGCCAGCAGCGACCGTGGGGGGTCCTACAATGAGCAGTTCTTC
TRBJ2-1 TRBD1 once 15 TRBV7-2 CASSNPGQGYNEQFF TGTGCCAGCAGTAACCCGGGACAGGGGTACAATGAGCAGTTCTTC
TRBJ2-1 . many 15 TRBV27 CASRTTGGAVNEQFF TGTGCCAGCAGAACCACAGGGGGGGCGGTGAATGAGCAGTTCTTC
TRBJ2-1 . many 13 TRBV3-1 CASSQVNGDEQFF TGTGCCAGCAGCCAAGTAAACGGGGATGAGCAGTTCTTC
TRBJ2-7 . . 15 TRBV29-1 CSVEDWGYGSYEQYF TGCAGCGTTGAAGATTGGGGGTATGGTTCCTACGAGCAGTACTTC
TRBJ2-5 TRBD2 many 17 TRBV20-1 CSAREIRTSGSGETQYF TGCAGTGCTAGAGAGATAAGGACTAGCGGGAGTGGGGAGACCCAGTACTTC
TRBJ2-1 . . 16 TRBV6-1 CASSHAGTLLDNEQFF TGTGCCAGCAGTCACGCCGGGACACTCTTGGACAATGAGCAGTTCTTC
TRBJ2-5 TRBD2 many 15 TRBV6-2/TRBV6-3 CASSYSSSGEETQYF TGTGCCAGCAGTTACAGTTCTAGCGGGGAGGAGACCCAGTACTTC
TRBJ2-1 . many 16 TRBV7-2 CASSSPGASSYNEQFF TGTGCCAGCAGCTCCCCAGGTGCTAGCTCCTACAATGAGCAGTTCTTC
TRBJ2-4 . few 14 TRBV24-1 CATSMSAAANIQYF TGTGCCACCAGTATGTCGGCAGCAGCAAACATTCAGTACTTC
TRBJ1-2 . many 13 TRBV27 CASSLQPNYGYTF TGTGCCAGCAGTTTACAACCCAACTATGGCTACACCTTC
TRBJ2-2 . many 13 TRBV6-1 CASKQGGTGELFF TGTGCCAGCAAGCAGGGTGGGACCGGGGAGCTGTTTTTT
TRBJ2-2 . . 12 TRBV7-3 CASSLRSGELFF TGTGCCAGCAGCTTAAGGTCCGGGGAGCTGTTTTTT
TRBJ2-5 . many 17 TRBV7-2 CASSSPGMGLIRETQYF TGTGCCAGCAGCTCCCCCGGGATGGGGCTCATTCGGGAGACCCAGTACTTC
TRBJ2-1 TRBD2 many 15 TRBV30 CAWSGGLAGGNEQFF TGTGCCTGGAGCGGGGGGCTAGCGGGAGGCAATGAGCAGTTCTTC
TRBJ2-5 . many 12 TRBV11-2 CASSLELGTQYF TGTGCCAGCAGCTTAGAATTGGGGACCCAGTACTTC
TRBJ2-7 . many 14 TRBV28 CASSFTSVPYEQYF TGTGCCAGCAGTTTCACGTCAGTTCCCTACGAGCAGTACTTC
TRBJ2-2 TRBD2 . 16 TRBV28 CASRFEAGGPIGELFF TGTGCCAGCCGTTTCGAAGCGGGAGGGCCTATCGGGGAGCTGTTTTTT
TRBJ1-2 . many 13 TRBV6-1 CASSRGGGYGYTF TGTGCCAGCAGCCGCGGAGGGGGCTATGGCTACACCTTC
TRBJ2-7 . few 15 TRBV11-3 CASSSPGPGHYEQYF TGTGCCAGCAGCTCTCCGGGACCGGGACACTACGAGCAGTACTTC
TRBJ2-5 TRBD2 . 15 TRBV10-3 CAIGGTSGNQETQYF TGTGCCATCGGTGGGACTAGCGGGAACCAAGAGACCCAGTACTTC
TRBJ2-5 . many 15 TRBV11-1 CASSLDTLAPETQYF TGTGCCAGCAGCTTAGACACCCTGGCACCAGAGACCCAGTACTTC
TRBJ1-5 . . 15 TRBV28 CASSPRWQSNQPQHF TGTGCCAGCAGTCCCCGGTGGCAGAGCAATCAGCCCCAGCATTTT
TRBJ2-7 . few 14 TRBV7-2 CASGVITNSYEQYF TGTGCCAGCGGCGTAATAACCAACTCCTACGAGCAGTACTTC
TRBJ1-2 . few 14 TRBV20-1 CSASVTGTGNGYTF TGCAGTGCTTCAGTGACGGGGACCGGAAATGGCTACACCTTC
TRBJ2-7 TRBD2 many 16 TRBV20-1 CSARAPGLAGGREQYF TGCAGTGCTAGAGCCCCCGGACTAGCGGGAGGGCGGGAGCAGTACTTC
TRBJ1-6 TRBD1 many 15 TRBV6-1 CASKRDRGWNSPLHF TGTGCCAGCAAAAGGGACAGGGGATGGAATTCACCCCTCCACTTT
TRBJ1-2 . . 14 TRBV20-1 CSASSGTFNYGYTF TGCAGTGCCAGCAGCGGGACATTTAACTATGGCTACACCTTC
TRBJ2-7 . . 15 TRBV9 CASSVGGTSTYEQYF TGTGCCAGCAGCGTAGGAGGGACTTCAACCTACGAGCAGTACTTC
TRBJ2-7 . few 14 TRBV19 CASRSTGRYDEQYF TGTGCCAGTAGATCGACAGGGAGGTACGACGAGCAGTACTTC
TRBJ2-1 TRBD2 few 15 TRBV11-2 CASSRGGGPYNEQFF TGTGCCAGCAGCCGGGGGGGAGGGCCATACAATGAGCAGTTCTTC
TRBJ1-5 . . 13 TRBV7-2 CASSFFRDQPQHF TGTGCCAGCAGCTTCTTTAGGGATCAGCCCCAGCATTTT
TRBJ2-2 . many 12 TRBV28 CASSSSAGELFF TGTGCCAGCAGTTCCTCGGCCGGGGAGCTGTTTTTT
TRBJ2-1 TRBD2 . 17 TRBV11-2 CASSFLAGPPYDNEQFF TGTGCCAGCAGCTTCCTAGCGGGACCCCCGTACGACAATGAGCAGTTCTTC
TRBJ2-1 TRBD2 many 15 TRBV2 CASRQREGWYNEQFF TGTGCCAGCCGGCAGCGGGAGGGTTGGTACAATGAGCAGTTCTTC
TRBJ2-7 . few 13 TRBV25-1 CASSEFGNYEQYF TGTGCCAGCAGTGAATTTGGCAACTACGAGCAGTACTTC
TRBJ2-1 . . 15 TRBV4-1 CASSQDRSGHNEQFF TGCGCCAGCAGCCAAGATCGATCCGGGCACAATGAGCAGTTCTTC
TRBJ2-2 TRBD2 many 16 TRBV11-2 CASSSRTSGNTGELFF TGTGCCAGCAGCTCCCGGACTAGCGGCAACACCGGGGAGCTGTTTTTT
TRBJ2-1 TRBD2 few 15 TRBV6-6 CASSYGVGRANEQFF TGTGCCAGCAGTTACGGTGTCGGGAGGGCGAATGAGCAGTTCTTC
TRBJ2-3 . . 13 TRBV14 CASSLQILDTQYF TGTGCCAGCAGCCTACAGATTTTGGATACGCAGTATTTT
TRBJ2-1 . . 17 TRBV20-1 CSARDYGKSGPYNEQFF TGCAGTGCTAGAGATTACGGAAAGAGCGGCCCCTACAATGAGCAGTTCTTC
TRBJ2-1 . many 15 TRBV28 CASRQNYAGYNEQFF TGTGCCAGCAGGCAAAACTACGCGGGCTACAATGAGCAGTTCTTC
TRBJ2-1 . many 14 TRBV25-1 CASSVLLGIGEQFF TGTGCCAGCAGTGTGCTCCTAGGAATCGGTGAGCAGTTCTTC
TRBJ2-5 . many 15 TRBV20-1 CSARARVTNEQTQYF TGCAGTGCTAGGGCGAGGGTAACCAACGAGCAGACCCAGTACTTC
TRBJ2-7 TRBD2 few 15 TRBV20-1 CSASPTSGKSYEQYF TGCAGTGCTAGCCCCACTAGCGGGAAGTCCTACGAGCAGTACTTC
TRBJ2-1 . few 11 TRBV7-9 CASSPWYEQFF TGTGCCAGCAGTCCCTGGTATGAGCAGTTCTTC
TRBJ2-3 TRBD2 many 14 TRBV30 CAWSVATSGITQYF TGTGCCTGGAGTGTCGCGACTAGCGGTATTACGCAGTATTTT
TRBJ2-1 TRBD1 . 16 TRBV13 CASSSNIRDRGNEQFF TGTGCCAGCAGCTCCAATATCCGGGACAGGGGCAATGAGCAGTTCTTC
TRBJ2-6 . few 15 TRBV20-1 CSARGRPSGANVLTF TGCAGTGCTAGGGGACGCCCCTCTGGGGCCAACGTCCTGACTTTC
TRBJ2-3 . few 13 TRBV20-1 CSAPPLQPDTQYF TGCAGTGCTCCCCCTTTGCAGCCAGATACGCAGTATTTT
TRBJ2-7 . many 15 TRBV12-3/TRBV12-4 CASSFASVGMAEQYF TGTGCCAGCAGTTTCGCGAGCGTAGGTATGGCCGAGCAGTACTTC
TRBJ1-2 . many 11 TRBV29-1 CSAGGSYGYTF TGCAGCGCTGGGGGCAGTTATGGCTACACCTTC